The sequence of this T cell receptor beta chain was determined in a study of blood T cells in healthy people across ages (dated by TCRdb to between 2014 and 2016). Study-level background: In model experiments, template switching captured about one uniquely barcoded TCR beta cDNA molecule for every two T cells. The study measured age-related changes in TCR beta repertoire diversity using deep sequencing normalized with unique cDNA molecular identifiers. The donors were divided into four age groups: young (average around 17 years), middle-aged (approximately 39), aged (roughly 60) and long-lived (around 87). To avoid experimental bias, donors of different ages were distributed randomly across sequencing lanes. Two additional independent replicas of 1 million unique cDNA reads from the same blood draw were analyzed for two donors (one aged 18 to 30 and one aged 80 or older).

Library construction relied on 5' RACE. TCRdb names Illumina HiSeq 2500 as the instrument used. A second 7 to 11 cycle PCR used a sample-barcoded 5' primer and a J-beta primer mix. Each TCR beta cDNA molecule received a unique molecular identifier from a template-switch 5' adaptor carrying 12 random nucleotides. Each sample yielded at least 2.5 million CDR3-containing paired-end reads. First-strand cDNA was synthesized from all RNA with the Mint cDNA synthesis kit, primed by a TRBC-specific oligonucleotide. Following uracil-DNA glycosylase treatment, all cDNA underwent a first 18-cycle PCR with the universal primers M1SS and BC2_uni_R. In the original analysis: Each sample was normalized by randomly selecting 1 million high-quality reads, each carrying a distinct molecular identifier. Instead of being binned into consensus sequences, reads with shared molecular identifiers were discarded. MiTCR, with a Q25 quality threshold and the strictest error-elimination algorithm, was used for CDR3 identification, clonotype clustering and error correction. A nonparametric unseen species model with Euler transformation was used to estimate a lower bound on total TCR beta diversity. Clones were called with MiXCR by TCRdb after fastp trimmed the public reads at Q25, and only in-frame beta chains were retained. All rows with the same CDR3 protein become a single entry with the most common DNA and genes. TCRdb's processing, not the authors', yielded these V and J calls. The sample profile shows roughly 1,300,000 distinct CDR3 sequences; approximately 59% of them were found once. Clones ranked in the top ten supply over 5.5% of the sample.

V is clipped by 5 bases and J by 5 bases, and the sequence between their germline boundaries is 17 bases long. The germline V gene yields SGHAT for CDR1 and FQNNGV for CDR2. The CDR3 numbers 15 residues from cysteine through phenylalanine. The kept DNA is CDR3 alone, 45 bases in frame from the first base. Details on this clonotype: This receptor's antigen is unknown. No qualities accompany the bases; no much larger clone lies one base away.

Broader findings and caveats from the paper: A strong correlation was found between observed TCR beta diversity and the percentage of naive T cells measured by flow cytometry. The long-lived group showed more naive CD4+ T cells, fewer expanded clones and increased TCR diversity than the aged group, suggesting age selection. Because donor CMV infection status was unknown, age-related changes in expanded clonotypes were potentially confounded. Conclusive comparison of naive and antigen-experienced compartments was prevented by the profiling of bulk unsorted PBMCs. As age increased, observed TCR beta diversity per million T cells dropped in a roughly linear way, and a significant reduction was already evident by age around 41. Estimates of total diversity from one million sequenced T cells were regarded as lower bounds and underestimates.

The donors were some 36 Caucasian individuals from Russia, aged 6 to 90 years, who were systemically healthy. Each donor gave roughly 9 milliliters of peripheral blood, drawn into EDTA-treated Vacutainer tubes. Ficoll-Paque density-gradient centrifugation was used to isolate PBMCs, with at least 7 million per sample. Total RNA, at least 6 micrograms per sample, was extracted from PBMCs with Trizol reagent. For every donor, an aliquot of PBMCs went through flow cytometry to measure the percentages of naive CD45RAhigh/CD27high T cells. The chain couples TRBV11-2 to TRBJ2-3; the D segment might be TRBD1 or TRBD2, since each matches 5 bases. Sequencing was done on a sample of blood. The TCR originated in a young man in good health. The DNA sequence follows: TGTGCCAGCAGCGGGGGTACCGGGGAAGGAGATACGCAGTATTTT. Translated, it gives CASSGGTGEGDTQYF.